This T cell receptor (beta chain) derives from a study of T-cell memory formation after mild COVID-19. This clonotype was counted only a few times. What it binds is unknown. The study's findings and limits: Balance between CD4 and CD8 was seen in clones contracting day 15 to 85, and a CD4+ lean was seen in later expanders.

TCRdb re-analysed the 5' RACE reads in MiXCR, keeping a single row per CDR3 protein. The sample has some 180,000 distinct CDR3 sequences; 18% are singletons. Per the germline V gene, CDR1 is SGDLS and CDR2 is YYNGEE. The CDR3 sequence is 14 residues long. The V end lost 3 bases, the J end lost 3 bases, and 12 bases lay between the germline ends. Sample: PBMCs or a T cell subset sorted from them (not recorded which). The J gene is TRBJ1-2, the V gene TRBV9, with a weak D call TRBD1 (5 bases). This clonotype was sampled from a man aged 18 to 35 who had mild COVID-19 (a few samples of this study predate the infection). Cell type and time point are not known. In DNA, the CDR3 is TGTGCCAGCAGCGCCGAGGGCAGGGACTATGGCTACACCTTC. This sequence encodes CASSAEGRDYGYTF.